Each of the 18 T cell receptor beta chains below was sequenced from the same sample in a study of human T cells and chemical hapten exposure. The time point denotes: patch test 1, 2 weeks after DPC sensitization. Regarding treatment: therapeutic diphenylcyclopropenone sensitization with weekly scalp DPC. A single record per CDR3 protein comes from TCRdb applying MiXCR to the RACE reads. Of tens of thousands of distinct CDR3 sequences listed, approximately 10% are singletons. The sequencing used whole blood, collected in connection with sensitization to the hapten diphenylcyclopropenone (DPC). The receptors shown here come from a man aged 40-49 years with alopecia areata. Some clones in this sample may be carry-over from other donors' samples.

The chain uses TRBV20-1 and TRBJ2-2, with 12 bases matching TRBD2. This CDR3 has 13 amino acids. Germline-derived CDR1 and CDR2 are DFQATT and SNEGSKA (reference sequence). Trimming cost V 3 bases and J 7 bases; bases outside gene matches: 0. CDR3 DNA: TGCAGTGCTAGGACTAGCGGGGGCGGGGAGCTGTTTTTT. Its protein product is CSARTSGGGELFF.

The V call is TRBV6-5, the J call TRBJ2-5; 14 positions agree with TRBD2. Germline trimming cut 2 bases from V and 3 bases from J; bases unmatched to any gene: 2. The V gene's germline CDR1 is MNHEY and CDR2 SVGAGI. The CDR3 covers 16 residues. This CDR3 reads CASSYAGLAGEETQYF. As DNA, the CDR3 is TGTGCCAGCAGTTACGCGGGACTAGCGGGAGAAGAGACCCAGTACTTC.

This clonotype has more than one count but fewer than ten. This chain uses TRBV7-8 with TRBJ2-1; D call uncertain. The V end lost 5 bases, the J end lost 0 bases, and 17 bases lay between the germline ends. Germline V gives CDR1 SGHVS, CDR2 FQNEAQ. The CDR3 is 17 residues long. The CDR3 sequence: CASSPVQRSSSYNEQFF. The DNA for the CDR3 is TGTGCCAGCAGCCCCGTCCAGAGATCAAGCTCCTACAATGAGCAGTTCTTC.

The rearrangement joins TRBV18 to TRBJ2-5, with D hard to call. From germline, CDR1 is KGHSH and CDR2 LQKENI. The CDR3 spans 13 residues. V was shortened by 4 bases and J by 0 bases, with 6 bases between the two germline ends. The CDR3, as DNA: TGTGCCAGCTCACGAGAATACCAAGAGACCCAGTACTTC. Its protein product is CASSREYQETQYF.

In its sample, this clonotype was seen a few times. V is TRBV2 and J is TRBJ2-1, with a tentative D call TRBD1 (7 bases). Germline CDR1 reads SNHLY; CDR2 reads FYNNEI. The CDR3 contains 14 residues. The V gene lost 5 bases and the J gene lost 7 bases, with 15 bases spanning the gap. Here the CDR3 reads CASSPRQGGNEQFF. DNA for the CDR3: TGTGCCAGCAGTCCAAGACAGGGAGGTAATGAGCAGTTCTTC. The variable domain in full, completed from reference TRBV2 and TRBJ2-1, reads EPEVTQTPSHQVTQMGQEVILRCVPISNHLYFYWYRQILGQKVEFLVSFYNNEISEKSEIFDDQFSVERPDGSNFTLKIRSTKLEDSAMYFCASSPRQGGNEQFFGPGTRLTVL.

The chain's CDR3 is CAITGSSGSADTQYF. The CDR3 bases are TGTGCCATCACGGGGTCTAGCGGGAGCGCAGATACGCAGTATTTT. J is TRBJ2-3 and V is TRBV10-3; 10 bases match TRBD2. CDR1 and CDR2 (germline): ENHRY, SYGVKD. With V trimmed by 7 bases and J by 4 bases, 8 bases remained unmatched. The CDR3 extends over 15 amino acids.

This clonotype was counted between two and nine times. V usage is TRBV19 and J usage is TRBJ2-3; D not certain. The ends were cut back, 7 bases at V and 7 bases at J, with 15 bases in the middle. From germline, CDR1 is LNHDA and CDR2 SQIVND (reference sequence). CDR3 length: 13 residues. CDR3 amino acids: CASKGRRFNTQYF. The CDR3 DNA sequence: TGTGCCAGTAAAGGGCGAAGGTTCAATACGCAGTATTTT.

The rearrangement links TRBV3-1 to TRBJ2-1, with unresolved D. Germline CDR1 reads LGHDT; CDR2 reads YNNKEL (reference sequence). V lost 1 base, J lost 4 bases, and 14 bases lay in between. This CDR3 is built from 16 residues. CDR3 residues: CASSQGLETVYNEQFF. In DNA form, the CDR3 reads TGTGCCAGCAGCCAAGGATTAGAAACCGTTTACAATGAGCAGTTCTTC.

This clonotype was detected many times. V usage is TRBV20-1 and J usage is TRBJ2-5, with TRBD2 matching 7 bases. V dropped 4 bases and J dropped 6; count of bases not matched to a gene: 11. The V gene's germline CDR1 is DFQATT and CDR2 SNEGSKA (reference sequence). This CDR3 has 14 residues. As DNA, the CDR3 is TGCAGTGCTACCATTGGCGGGAGTATAAAGACCCAGTACTTC. It yields the protein CSATIGGSIKTQYF.

This chain links TRBV29-1 with TRBJ2-3; D may match TRBD1 or TRBD2 (5 bases each). Germline-derived CDR1 and CDR2 are SQVTM and ANQGSEA. This CDR3 is built from 13 residues. With 0 bases removed from V and 6 bases from J, the gap between germline ends came to 10 bases. CDR3 bases: TGCAGCGTTGAAGATCGGGGCGGGGATACGCAGTATTTT. It is translated as CSVEDRGGDTQYF.

This clonotype showed up many times. The chain has TRBV10-3 and TRBJ2-7, with D perhaps TRBD1 or TRBD2 (5 bases each). Trimming took 5 bases from V and 6 from J, leaving 17 bases between them. The germline gives CDR1 ENHRY, CDR2 SYGVKD. There are 14 residues in the CDR3. The CDR3 here is CAISPGTLTGEQYF. In nucleotides, the CDR3 is TGTGCCATCAGTCCCGGGACCCTAACCGGCGAGCAGTACTTC.

This clonotype turned up a few times. The chain combines TRBV6-2 or TRBV6-3 with TRBJ2-7; 7 positions match TRBD1. CDR1 and CDR2 from the germline V gene are MNHEY and SVGEGT. Trimming removed 4 bases from V and 7 bases from J; junction bases left unmatched: 7. The CDR3 spans 13 residues. The chain's CDR3 is CASSSLDRLEQYF. CDR3 nucleotides: TGTGCCAGCAGTTCCCTGGACAGGTTAGAGCAGTACTTC.

This clonotype occurred many times. The chain recombines TRBV10-3 with TRBJ1-4; 11 bases fit TRBD1. V shed 8 bases, J shed 8 bases, and the junction held 7 bases outside the gene matches. The germline V gene has CDR1 ENHRY and CDR2 SYGVKD. The CDR3 covers 14 residues. The CDR3 is CAIFSGTGGEKLFF. CDR3 nucleotide sequence: TGTGCCATCTTCTCCGGGACAGGGGGAGAAAAACTGTTTTTT.

The chain has TRBV7-2 and TRBJ2-3; 7 bases line up with TRBD2. The length of the CDR3 is 16 residues. CDR1 SGHTA and CDR2 FQGNSA come from the germline V gene. With V trimmed by 0 bases and J by 5 bases, 8 bases remained unmatched. The CDR3 DNA follows: TGTGCCAGCAGCTTAGCATTGGGGCGCGGGGGAGATACGCAGTATTTT. Amino acids: CASSLALGRGGDTQYF.

This clonotype was detected a few times. V is TRBV23-1 and J is TRBJ2-7, with D tentatively TRBD2 (6 bases). TRBV23-1 is assigned to the ORF class and has an uncertain function. The CDR3 has 19 residues. Trimming shortened V by 0 bases and J by 3 bases, and 24 bases separated the two germline ends. CDR3 nucleotide sequence: TGCGCCAGCAGTCAATCTTGTAGTGGTTCGGGCGGGGCTCGCTACGAGCAGTACGTC. This translates into CASSQSCSGSGGARYEQYV.

The gene calls are TRBV11-2 and TRBJ1-1; D call uncertain. CDR1 is SGHAT, CDR2 FQNNGV, per germline. V lost 5 bases and J 5 bases, leaving 18 bases between the germline ends. The length of the CDR3 is 15 residues. CDR3: CASSRAGLIGTEAFF. CDR3 nucleotide sequence: TGTGCCAGCAGCCGGGCGGGTCTGATAGGAACTGAAGCTTTCTTT.

The chain joins TRBV5-5 to TRBJ1-1; no clear D gene. The V gene lost 3 bases and the J gene lost 2 bases, with 17 bases spanning the gap. CDR3 length: 16 residues. CDR1 and CDR2 from the germline V gene are SGHKS and YYEKEE (reference sequence). The DNA of the CDR3 is TGTGCCAGCAGCTCGGTCCCCGCTGCCTATAACACTGAAGCTTTCTTT. The encoded protein is CASSSVPAAYNTEAFF.

This chain links TRBV6-2 or TRBV6-3 with TRBJ2-1; perhaps TRBD2 as D (7 bases). Germline V CDR1 and CDR2: MNHEY, SVGEGT. The CDR3 has 16 amino acids. V was shortened by 6 bases and J by 1 base, with 16 bases between the two germline ends. The CDR3 here is CASSPLRGGSYNEQFF. Here the CDR3 DNA reads TGTGCCAGCAGCCCCTTAAGGGGGGGGTCCTACAATGAGCAGTTCTTC.